The T cell receptor (beta chain) described here comes from a study of blood T cell repertoires in COVID-19. Study as a whole: Samples of COVID-19 (acute and convalescent) were obtained from the United States, Italy and Spain. The cDNA or gDNA used as material had been derived from T cells, B-cell-depleted T cells, or PBMCs.

V was trimmed by 0 bases and J by 8 bases, leaving 10 bases between them. Germline loops: CDR1 LGHNA, CDR2 YSLEER. The CDR3 extends over 14 amino acids. In the study's own analysis: Amplifying reference gene primers gave estimates of nucleated cell counts. The protocol was immunoSEQ multiplex PCR, while the TCRdb copy is restricted to in-frame clones and leaves out a portion. V and J calls and clone size are as listed in that table; D and trimming were resolved from the DNA. The profile covers approximately 120,000 clones, with roughly 88% appearing a single time and about 5.4% taken by the ten largest.

The rearrangement links TRBV4-3 to TRBJ1-4; TRBD1 might be the D (6 bases). Sequenced: peripheral blood. The TCR was taken from a human donor in a cohort sampled during active COVID-19. This chain's CDR3 is CASSQEWGREKLFF. The CDR3 nucleotides read TGCGCCAGCAGCCAAGAATGGGGGCGCGAAAAACTGTTTTTT.